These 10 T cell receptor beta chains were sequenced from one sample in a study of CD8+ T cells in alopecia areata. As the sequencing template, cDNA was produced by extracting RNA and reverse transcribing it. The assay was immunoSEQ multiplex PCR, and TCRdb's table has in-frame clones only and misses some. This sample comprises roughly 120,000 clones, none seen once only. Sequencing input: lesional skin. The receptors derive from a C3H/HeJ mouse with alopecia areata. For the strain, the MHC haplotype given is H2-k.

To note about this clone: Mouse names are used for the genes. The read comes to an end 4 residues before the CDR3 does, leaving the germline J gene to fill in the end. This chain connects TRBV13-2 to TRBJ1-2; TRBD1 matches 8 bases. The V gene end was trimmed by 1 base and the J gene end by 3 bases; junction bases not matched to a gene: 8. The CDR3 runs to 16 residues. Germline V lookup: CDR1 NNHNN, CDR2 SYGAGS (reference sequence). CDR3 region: CASGDPLTGADSDYTF. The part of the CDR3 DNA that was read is TGTGCCAGCGGTGATCCTTTGACAGGGGCGGACTCC.

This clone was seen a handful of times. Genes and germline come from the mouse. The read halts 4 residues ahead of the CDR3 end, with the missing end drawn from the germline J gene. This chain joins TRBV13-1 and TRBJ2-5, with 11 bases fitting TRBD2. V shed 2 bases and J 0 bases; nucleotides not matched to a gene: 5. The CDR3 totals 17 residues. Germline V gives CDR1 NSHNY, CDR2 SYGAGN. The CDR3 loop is CASSERLGGFNQDTQYF. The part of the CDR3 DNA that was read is TGTGCCAGCAGTGAGAGACTGGGGGGGTTTAACCAAGAC.

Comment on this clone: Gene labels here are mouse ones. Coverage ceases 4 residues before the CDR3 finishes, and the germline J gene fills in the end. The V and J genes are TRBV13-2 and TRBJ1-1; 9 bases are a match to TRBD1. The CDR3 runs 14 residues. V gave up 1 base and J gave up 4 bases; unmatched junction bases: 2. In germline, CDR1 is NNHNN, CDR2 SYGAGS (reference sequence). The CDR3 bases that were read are TGTGCCAGCGGTGATACAGGGGGCGCCACA. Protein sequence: CASGDTGGAT. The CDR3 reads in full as CASGDTGGATEVFF.

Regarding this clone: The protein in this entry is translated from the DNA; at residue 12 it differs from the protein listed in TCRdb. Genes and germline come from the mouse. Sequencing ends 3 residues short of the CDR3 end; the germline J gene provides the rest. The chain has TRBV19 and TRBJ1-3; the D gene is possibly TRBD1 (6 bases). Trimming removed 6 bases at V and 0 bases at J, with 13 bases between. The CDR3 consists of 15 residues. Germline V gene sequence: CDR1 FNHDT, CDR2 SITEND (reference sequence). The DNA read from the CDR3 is TGTGCCAGCACCCAGGGACACCTTTCTGGAAATACG. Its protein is CASTQGHLSGNT. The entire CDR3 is CASTQGHLSGNTLYF.

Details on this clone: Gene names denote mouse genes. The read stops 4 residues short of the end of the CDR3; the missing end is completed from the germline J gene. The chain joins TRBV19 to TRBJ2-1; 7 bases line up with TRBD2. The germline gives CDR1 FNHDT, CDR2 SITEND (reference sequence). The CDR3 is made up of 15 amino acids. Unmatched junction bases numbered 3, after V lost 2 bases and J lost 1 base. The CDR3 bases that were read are TGTGCCAGCAGTATGGGGGGGTCCAACTATGCT. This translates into CASSMGGSNYA. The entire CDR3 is CASSMGGSNYAEQFF. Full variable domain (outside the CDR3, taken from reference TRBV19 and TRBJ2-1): GGIITQTPKFLIGQEGQKLTLKCQQNFNHDTMYWYRQDSGKGLRLIYYSITENDLQKGDLSEGYDASREKKSSFSLTVTSAQKNEMAVFLCASSMGGSNYAEQFFGPGTRLTVL.

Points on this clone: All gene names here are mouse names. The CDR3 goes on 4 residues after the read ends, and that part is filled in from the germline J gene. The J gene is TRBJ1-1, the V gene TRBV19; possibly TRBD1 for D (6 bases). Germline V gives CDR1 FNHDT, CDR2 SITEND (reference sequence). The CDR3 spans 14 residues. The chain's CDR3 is CASSIRWGGREVFF. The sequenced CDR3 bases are TGTGCCAGCAGTATACGCTGGGGGGGCAGA.

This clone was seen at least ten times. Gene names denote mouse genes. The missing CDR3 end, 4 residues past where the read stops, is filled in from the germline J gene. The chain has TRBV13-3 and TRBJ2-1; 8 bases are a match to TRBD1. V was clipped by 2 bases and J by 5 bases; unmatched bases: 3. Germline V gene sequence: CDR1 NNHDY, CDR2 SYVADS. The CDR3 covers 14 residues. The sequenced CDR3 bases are TGTGCCAGCAGTGACAGGGGGCAGGATGCT. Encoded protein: CASSDRGQDA. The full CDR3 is CASSDRGQDAEQFF.

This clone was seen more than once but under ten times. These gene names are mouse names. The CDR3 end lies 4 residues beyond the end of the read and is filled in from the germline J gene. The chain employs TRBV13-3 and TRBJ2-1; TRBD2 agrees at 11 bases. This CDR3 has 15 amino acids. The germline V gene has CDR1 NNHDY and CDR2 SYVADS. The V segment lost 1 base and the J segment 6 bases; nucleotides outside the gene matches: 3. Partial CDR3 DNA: TGTGCCAGCAGTGATTCACTGGGGGGGCCTGCT. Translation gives CASSDSLGGPA. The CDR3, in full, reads CASSDSLGGPAEQFF.

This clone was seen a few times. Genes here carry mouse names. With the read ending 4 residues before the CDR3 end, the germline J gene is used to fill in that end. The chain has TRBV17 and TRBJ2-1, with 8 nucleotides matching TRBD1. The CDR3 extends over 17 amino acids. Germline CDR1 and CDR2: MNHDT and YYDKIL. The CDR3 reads CASSSHRDRKIGAEQFF. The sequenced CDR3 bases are TGTGCTAGCAGTAGTCACCGGGACAGGAAAATCGGGGCT.

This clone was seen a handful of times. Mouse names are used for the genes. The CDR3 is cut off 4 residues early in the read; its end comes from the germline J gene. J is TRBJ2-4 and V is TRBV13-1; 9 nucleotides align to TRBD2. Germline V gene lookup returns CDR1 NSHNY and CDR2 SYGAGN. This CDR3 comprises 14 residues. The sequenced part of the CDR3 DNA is TGTGCCAGCAGTGATGGACTGGGGGAAAAC. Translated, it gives CASSDGLGEN. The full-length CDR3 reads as CASSDGLGENTLYF.